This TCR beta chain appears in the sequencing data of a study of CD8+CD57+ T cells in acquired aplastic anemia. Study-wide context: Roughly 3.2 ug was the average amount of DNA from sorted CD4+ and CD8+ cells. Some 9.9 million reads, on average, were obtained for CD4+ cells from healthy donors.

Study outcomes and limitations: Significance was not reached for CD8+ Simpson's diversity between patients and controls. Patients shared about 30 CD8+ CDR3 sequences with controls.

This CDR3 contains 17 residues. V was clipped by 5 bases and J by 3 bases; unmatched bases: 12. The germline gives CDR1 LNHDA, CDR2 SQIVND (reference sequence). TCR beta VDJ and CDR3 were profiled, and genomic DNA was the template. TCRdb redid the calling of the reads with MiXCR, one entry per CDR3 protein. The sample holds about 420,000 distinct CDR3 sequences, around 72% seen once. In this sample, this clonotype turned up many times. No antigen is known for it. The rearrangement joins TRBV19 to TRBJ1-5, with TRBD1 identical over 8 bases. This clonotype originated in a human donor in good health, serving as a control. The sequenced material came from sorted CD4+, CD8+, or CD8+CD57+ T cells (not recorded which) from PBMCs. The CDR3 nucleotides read TGTGCCAGTAGTTCCCGGACAGGGCAGGTGAACAATCAGCCCCAGCATTTT. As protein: CASSSRTGQVNNQPQHF.